The 20 T cell receptor beta chains in this list originate from one sample, sequenced in a study of blood T cell repertoires in COVID-19. The data were produced by immunoSEQ multiplex PCR, yet TCRdb's version contains in-frame clones alone and is incomplete. The sample shows 300,000 to 400,000 clones, 65% to 90% of them seen only once. Specimen: peripheral blood. The receptors originated from a human donor in a cohort sampled during active COVID-19.

CDR3 loop: CASSLGNQNQPQHF. The CDR3 DNA is TGTGCCAGCAGCTTAGGAAATCAGAATCAGCCCCAGCATTTT. The rearrangement joins TRBV7-6 to TRBJ1-5; D remains ambiguous. V lost 1 base to trimming and J lost 4 bases, with 8 bases between them. CDR1 and CDR2 from the germline V gene are SGHVS and FNYEAQ. The CDR3 runs 14 residues.

The chain uses TRBV25-1 and TRBJ1-4; TRBD1 agrees at 9 bases. V trimming: 3 bases; J trimming: 8 bases; junction bases outside the gene matches: 13. This CDR3 comprises 17 residues. CDR1 is MGHDK and CDR2 is SYGVNS in the germline V gene. The CDR3 loop reads CASSELKVGTGKEKLFF. Here the CDR3 DNA reads TGTGCCAGCAGTGAGCTCAAGGTCGGGACAGGGAAAGAAAAACTGTTTTTT.

The chain couples TRBV19 to TRBJ1-2; D may be TRBD1 (5 bases). The CDR3 runs to 15 residues. In germline, CDR1 is LNHDA, CDR2 SQIVND (reference sequence). The V gene lost 4 bases and the J gene lost 3 bases, with 15 bases spanning the gap. CDR3 in amino acids: CASSSPAGSDYGYTF. As DNA, the CDR3 is TGTGCCAGTAGTAGTCCCGCAGGGTCGGACTATGGCTACACCTTC.

The chain employs TRBV5-8 and TRBJ2-5; unclear D gene. Germline assignment: CDR1 SGHTS and CDR2 YDEGEE. The CDR3 totals 12 residues. V was trimmed by 2 bases and J by 5 bases, leaving 7 bases between them. CDR3 DNA: TGTGCCAGCAGCTTTATCGGGGAGACCCAGTACTTC. Protein sequence: CASSFIGETQYF.

The V gene is TRBV5-1, the J gene TRBJ1-2; tentatively, D is TRBD1 (6 bases). The CDR3 contains 16 residues. The ends were cut back, 0 bases at V and 5 bases at J, with 17 bases in the middle. Germline V gene lookup returns CDR1 SGHRS and CDR2 YFSETQ. CDR3 loop: CASSLDLGTLTYGYTF. CDR3 DNA sequence: TGCGCCAGCAGCTTGGATCTCGGGACATTAACTTATGGCTACACCTTC.

This sequence joins TRBV19 and TRBJ2-3; the D gene is possibly TRBD2 (5 bases). V shed 10 bases and J shed 6 bases, with 23 bases lying between them. The CDR3 is made up of 15 amino acids. The germline CDR1 and CDR2 sequences are LNHDA and SQIVND (reference sequence). CDR3 protein: CATSDDYSRADTQYF. The CDR3 DNA reads TGTGCCACCTCGGATGACTATTCTCGTGCCGATACGCAGTATTTT.

The chain recombines TRBV5-8 with TRBJ1-3; tentative D call: TRBD1 (5 bases). Germline CDR1 SGHTS, CDR2 YDEGEE. CDR3 length equals 15 residues. V lost 0 bases, J lost 2 bases, and 9 bases lay in between. In DNA, the CDR3 is TGTGCCAGCAGCTTGGCCTGGGGGGCTGGAAACACCATATATTTT. Translation: CASSLAWGAGNTIYF.

This clone turned up a few times. The chain joins TRBV7-9 to TRBJ1-3; D unresolved. The V end lost 7 bases, the J end lost 2 bases, and 9 bases lay between the germline ends. There are 13 residues in the CDR3. Germline assignment: CDR1 SEHNR and CDR2 FQNEAQ (reference sequence). The CDR3 DNA reads TGTGCCAGCACTCCGGGAGCTGGAAACACCATATATTTT. Protein product: CASTPGAGNTIYF.

To note about this clone: A far larger clone is off by one base, so a read error is likely. This chain connects TRBV7-9 to TRBJ2-2; D unresolved. The CDR3 runs 12 residues. Germline V gives CDR1 SEHNR, CDR2 FQNEAQ (reference sequence). The ends were cut back, 5 bases at V and 3 bases at J, with 4 bases in the middle. CDR3 region: CASSPYTGELFF. CDR3 DNA sequence: TGTGCCAGCAGCCCCTACACCGGGGAGCTGTTTTTT.

The chain is built from TRBV3-1 (or the pseudogene TRBV3-2) and TRBJ1-4; D is unresolved. Germline loops: CDR1 LGHDT, CDR2 YNNKEL (reference sequence). V was pared by 0 bases and J by 8 bases, with 13 bases between. The CDR3 length is 15 residues. DNA for the CDR3: TGTGCCAGCAGCCAAGAGGGGAGCCAAAGGGAAAAACTGTTTTTT. Translated: CASSQEGSQREKLFF.

J is TRBJ1-2 and V is TRBV7-9; D remains unclear. Deletions cut 0 bases from V and 5 bases from J, with 4 bases between. CDR3 length: 12 amino acids. CDR1 and CDR2 (germline): SEHNR, FQNEAQ (reference sequence). The CDR3 DNA reads TGTGCCAGCAGCTTAGCCAATTATGGCTACACCTTC. It codes for CASSLANYGYTF. Combining the CDR3 with reference TRBV7-9 and TRBJ1-2 gives the whole variable domain DTGVSQNPRHKITKRGQNVTFRCDPISEHNRLYWYRQTLGQGPEFLTYFQNEAQLEKSRLLSDRFSAERPKGSFSTLEIQRTEQGDSAMYLCASSLANYGYTFGSGTRLTVV.

The chain carries TRBV6-5 and TRBJ2-2, with D possibly matching TRBD2 (6 bases). V gave up 8 bases and J gave up 5 bases, with 18 bases separating them. This CDR3 spans 15 amino acids. Germline V CDR1 and CDR2: MNHEY, SVGAGI. This chain's CDR3 is CASLGGMKRTGELFF. In DNA form, the CDR3 reads TGTGCCAGCCTTGGGGGGATGAAAAGGACCGGGGAGCTGTTTTTT.

V gene TRBV7-2 combines with J gene TRBJ1-2; TRBD1 matches 7 bases. V lost 5 bases and J lost 7; bases outside the gene matches: 10. Germline-derived CDR1 and CDR2 are SGHTA and FQGNSA. The CDR3 runs to 14 residues. This chain's CDR3 is CASSARQGRGGYTF. The CDR3 DNA follows: TGTGCCAGCAGCGCACGACAGGGAAGGGGTGGCTACACCTTC.

The chain links TRBV5-1 to TRBJ1-2; 8 bases are shared with TRBD1. Germline CDR1 is SGHRS and CDR2 is YFSETQ. The CDR3 runs to 17 residues. Trimming removed 4 bases from V and 2 bases from J; junction bases left unmatched: 13. The CDR3 reads CASSPSTGDGANYGYTF. In DNA form, the CDR3 reads TGCGCCAGCAGCCCCTCGACAGGGGATGGGGCCAACTATGGCTACACCTTC.

The gene calls are TRBV7-9 and TRBJ2-1; maybe TRBD2 (6 bases). The CDR3 extends over 15 amino acids. V lost 1 base and J 8 bases, leaving 15 bases between the germline ends. Germline assignment: CDR1 SEHNR and CDR2 FQNEAQ (reference sequence). This CDR3 is CASSLVIGGQDEQFF. Here the CDR3 DNA reads TGTGCCAGCAGCTTAGTCATCGGAGGGCAGGATGAGCAGTTCTTC.

This chain joins TRBV19 and TRBJ2-2, with 7 positions matching TRBD1. The J segment lost 0 bases and the V segment lost 7 bases, leaving 11 bases of the junction unmatched. The CDR3 is 17 amino acids. Looked up from germline, CDR1 is LNHDA and CDR2 is SQIVND (reference sequence). The CDR3 loop reads CASMPTPGQTNTGELFF. Here the CDR3 DNA reads TGTGCCAGTATGCCAACACCGGGACAGACGAACACCGGGGAGCTGTTTTTT.

This clone was recorded once. The V and J genes are TRBV6-4 and TRBJ2-3; TRBD2 agrees at 7 bases. This CDR3 comprises 15 residues. Germline V gene lookup returns CDR1 MRHNA and CDR2 SNTAGT. The ends lost 4 bases at V and 0 bases at J; junction bases unmatched: 4. The CDR3 region is CASSGQAGSTDTQYF. As DNA, the CDR3 is TGTGCCAGCAGTGGACAAGCGGGGAGCACAGATACGCAGTATTTT.

This clone came up once. This sequence joins TRBV2 and TRBJ2-2, with 10 bases that match TRBD1. This CDR3 contains 15 residues. V was pared by 4 bases and J by 6 bases, with 5 bases of the junction left unmatched. CDR1 SNHLY and CDR2 FYNNEI come from the germline V gene. CDR3 sequence reads: CASSVGTGVSGELFF. The CDR3 DNA reads TGTGCCAGCAGTGTTGGGACAGGGGTTTCCGGGGAGCTGTTTTTT.

This clone appeared a single time. The chain has TRBV5-1 and TRBJ2-1, with 10 bases lining up with TRBD2. J lost 9 bases, V lost 7 bases, and 13 bases had no gene match. CDR1 and CDR2 from the germline V gene are SGHRS and YFSETQ. The CDR3 loop spans 15 amino acids. Here the CDR3 reads CASSAGAGGLGEQFF. CDR3 in DNA: TGCGCCAGCTCCGCAGGAGCGGGGGGGCTTGGTGAGCAGTTCTTC.

The chain joins TRBV19 to TRBJ1-5; D may be TRBD1 (6 bases). The CDR3 has 15 residues. Trimming took 7 bases from V and 1 from J, leaving 14 bases between them. From germline, CDR1 is LNHDA and CDR2 SQIVND (reference sequence). The CDR3 DNA reads as TGTGCCAGTAAAGACGGACAGATGAGCAATCAGCCCCAGCATTTT. It yields the protein CASKDGQMSNQPQHF.